Listed here are 25 T cell receptor beta chains from one sample, sequenced in a study of blood T cell repertoires in COVID-19. Assay: immunoSEQ multiplex PCR; the TCRdb copy retains only in-frame clones and omits some. The sample yields 110,000 to 150,000 clones, approximately 80% seen once. The specimen was peripheral blood. The receptors shown here come from a human donor in a cohort sampled during active COVID-19.

The rearrangement joins TRBV5-1 to TRBJ2-3; 11 bases agree with TRBD2. The length of the CDR3 is 17 residues. Per germline, CDR1 SGHRS and CDR2 YFSETQ. Unmatched junction bases numbered 6, after V lost 1 base and J lost 2 bases. The CDR3 nucleotides are TGCGCCAGCAGCTTGACCCCTAGCGGGAGGATCACAGATACGCAGTATTTT. It codes for CASSLTPSGRITDTQYF.

This chain connects TRBV7-3 to TRBJ2-1; 7 bases are a match to TRBD2. The V segment lost 1 base and the J segment 4 bases; nucleotides outside the gene matches: 4. Germline V gene lookup returns CDR1 SGHTA and CDR2 FQGTGA. This CDR3 comprises 15 residues. CDR3: CASSLRLAGYNEQFF. CDR3 sequence (DNA): TGTGCCAGCAGCTTAAGACTAGCTGGTTACAATGAGCAGTTCTTC.

This clone turned up a few times. V is TRBV15 and J is TRBJ2-1; D might be TRBD2 (6 bases). V dropped 5 bases and J dropped 0 bases, with 8 bases sitting between them. The CDR3 is made up of 14 amino acids. Germline CDR1 is LNHNV and CDR2 is YYDKDF (reference sequence). The CDR3 region has the DNA TGTGCCACCAGCCTAGCGTTCTCCTACAATGAGCAGTTCTTC. The encoded protein is CATSLAFSYNEQFF.

The chain employs TRBV4-2 and TRBJ2-1, with D possibly being TRBD2 (6 bases). The CDR3 runs to 18 residues. Trimming cost V 1 base and J 0 bases, with 16 bases left between them. CDR1 and CDR2 (germline): LGHNA, YNFKEQ. CDR3 DNA: TGTGCCAGCAGCCAAGTCTCCCTTAGCGGCCGCTCCTACAATGAGCAGTTCTTC. Translating it yields CASSQVSLSGRSYNEQFF.

The V and J genes are TRBV10-3 and TRBJ2-7, with D possibly TRBD2 on 7 matching bases. There are 16 residues in the CDR3. The germline CDR1 and CDR2 sequences are ENHRY and SYGVKD. The V end was cut by 0 bases, the J end by 3 bases, with 15 bases between. This CDR3 reads CAISESGGGQGYEQYF. CDR3 DNA: TGTGCCATCAGTGAGTCAGGGGGGGGCCAGGGCTACGAGCAGTACTTC.

The genes are TRBV7-3 and TRBJ2-7; 9 bases match TRBD1. V lost 4 bases, J lost 2 bases, and 3 bases stayed unmatched. The CDR3 is 14 residues long. CDR1 and CDR2 (germline): SGHTA, FQGTGA. The CDR3 DNA reads TGTGCCAGCAGCTGGGGACAGGGTCCCTACGAGCAGTACTTC. Protein sequence: CASSWGQGPYEQYF.

Here the CDR3 DNA reads TGTGCCAGCAGTTTACCCGGTTTTCCCTACGAGCAGTACTTC. Translation: CASSLPGFPYEQYF. The rearrangement links TRBV28 to TRBJ2-7; D is uncertain. The CDR3 consists of 14 residues. The V end was cut by 2 bases, the J end by 2 bases, with 10 bases between. Germline V gene sequence: CDR1 MDHEN, CDR2 SYDVKM.

This chain connects TRBV2 to TRBJ2-3; 10 nucleotides agree with TRBD2. Unmatched junction bases numbered 16, after V lost 5 bases and J lost 5 bases. This CDR3 contains 18 residues. The V gene's germline CDR1 is SNHLY and CDR2 FYNNEI. CDR3 loop: CASSYLARGSSGRDTQYF. As DNA, the CDR3 is TGTGCCAGCAGTTATCTTGCCCGAGGTTCTAGCGGGAGAGATACGCAGTATTTT.

The genes are TRBV7-9 and TRBJ2-7, with 15 bases identical to TRBD2. The ends lost 2 bases at V and 0 bases at J; junction bases unmatched: 2. The CDR3 spans 17 residues. Germline values: CDR1 SEHNR, CDR2 FQNEAQ (reference sequence). In nucleotides, the CDR3 is TGTGCCAGCAGCTTATGGACTAGCGGGAGGGACTCCTACGAGCAGTACTTC. It encodes CASSLWTSGRDSYEQYF.

The chain links TRBV4-2 to TRBJ2-7, with 8 bases fitting TRBD1. The CDR3 sequence is 16 residues long. V lost 4 bases and J lost 0; bases outside the gene matches: 8. The V gene's germline CDR1 is LGHNA and CDR2 YNFKEQ. The CDR3 DNA follows: TGTGCCAGCAGCCCCTCCTTGGACAGGGTCTCCTACGAGCAGTACTTC. Encoded protein: CASSPSLDRVSYEQYF.

This clone was counted a single time. The J gene is TRBJ2-2, the V gene TRBV19; a possible D gene is TRBD1 (5 bases). The CDR3 runs to 15 residues. V was shortened by 6 bases and J by 5 bases, with 16 bases between the two germline ends. From germline, CDR1 is LNHDA and CDR2 SQIVND (reference sequence). This CDR3 reads CASRSGAGITGELFF. The CDR3 bases are TGTGCCAGTAGGTCTGGGGCAGGGATTACCGGGGAGCTGTTTTTT.

V and J are TRBV5-8 and TRBJ1-1; D might be TRBD1 (5 bases). V was trimmed by 6 bases and J by 0 bases, leaving 15 bases between them. The CDR3 contains 15 residues. Per the germline V gene, CDR1 is SGHTS and CDR2 is YDEGEE. The CDR3 DNA follows: TGTGCCAGCAACGAGGGCGGGGCGGTGAACACTGAAGCTTTCTTT. Protein sequence: CASNEGGAVNTEAFF.

This chain links TRBV5-5 with TRBJ2-3; 14 positions agree with TRBD2. After removal of 3 bases from V and 3 bases from J, the junction contained 9 bases not matched to a gene. The germline gives CDR1 SGHKS, CDR2 YYEKEE (reference sequence). This CDR3 has 18 amino acids. Here the CDR3 DNA reads TGTGCCAGCAGCTCCGGACTAGCGGGAGGTTTGGGGACAGATACGCAGTATTTT. It codes for CASSSGLAGGLGTDTQYF.

CDR3 loop: CASSYQGAGANVLTF. The CDR3 DNA reads as TGCGCCAGCAGTTATCAGGGGGCTGGGGCCAACGTCCTGACTTTC. The rearrangement uses TRBV5-1 and TRBJ2-6; 7 bases are a match to TRBD1. CDR1 is SGHRS, CDR2 YFSETQ, per germline. J gave up 2 bases and V 5 bases, and 4 bases lay outside the gene matches. There are 15 residues in the CDR3.

The chain joins TRBV5-1 to TRBJ2-7, with TRBD2 identical over 7 bases. The CDR3 has 17 residues. CDR1 is SGHRS and CDR2 is YFSETQ in the germline V gene. V lost 4 bases, J lost 1 base, and 14 bases stayed unmatched. The CDR3 protein is CASSLIPGGSLSYEQYF. The CDR3 region has the DNA TGCGCCAGCAGCCTTATACCTGGCGGGAGCTTGTCCTACGAGCAGTACTTC.

The chain carries TRBV28 and TRBJ2-7; 9 nucleotides match TRBD2. CDR1 is MDHEN, CDR2 SYDVKM, per germline. The CDR3 is 15 residues long. J lost 6 bases, V lost 8 bases, and 14 bases had no gene match. This CDR3 is CASARSGSFIFEQYF. The DNA of the CDR3 is TGTGCCAGCGCCCGTAGCGGGAGTTTTATATTCGAGCAGTACTTC.

The V call is TRBV6-2 or TRBV6-3, the J call TRBJ2-7, with 7 bases matching TRBD1. CDR1 is MNHEY, CDR2 SVGEGT, per germline. V lost 5 bases to trimming and J lost 2 bases; unmatched junction nucleotides: 6. There are 14 residues in the CDR3. For the CDR3, the DNA is TGTGCCAGCAGTCGACGACAGGGAGCCTACGAGCAGTACTTC. Translating gives CASSRRQGAYEQYF.

The J gene is TRBJ2-5, the V gene TRBV19; D is perhaps TRBD2 (6 bases). CDR1 LNHDA and CDR2 SQIVND come from the germline V gene (reference sequence). The CDR3 is made up of 13 amino acids. V shed 4 bases and J shed 4 bases, with 10 bases lying between them. The CDR3 region has the DNA TGTGCCAGTAGTACCATGGGGGGAGAGACCCAGTACTTC. Translation: CASSTMGGETQYF.

The chain couples TRBV28 to TRBJ2-1, with 8 bases aligning to TRBD1. V gave up 7 bases and J gave up 7 bases; unmatched junction bases: 21. This CDR3 is built from 18 residues. Per the germline V gene, CDR1 is MDHEN and CDR2 is SYDVKM. The CDR3 bases are TGTGCCAGCACCCACCATGTGGACAGGGCAAGGGGGGTAAATGAGCAGTTCTTC. Translated: CASTHHVDRARGVNEQFF.

J is TRBJ2-7 and V is TRBV3-1 (or the pseudogene TRBV3-2); possible D gene TRBD1, 6 bases. V was trimmed by 4 bases and J by 3 bases, leaving 13 bases between them. The length of the CDR3 is 14 residues. Germline V lookup: CDR1 LGHDT, CDR2 YNNKEL (reference sequence). CDR3 DNA: TGTGCCAGCAGCCTACAGGGTAGGGGCTACGAGCAGTACTTC. Translated, it gives CASSLQGRGYEQYF.

CDR3 loop: CASSLVARVYEQYF. CDR3 DNA: TGTGCCAGCAGCTTAGTTGCCAGGGTATACGAGCAGTACTTC. The chain links TRBV11-2 to TRBJ2-7, with D possibly matching TRBD1 (5 bases). Germline V gene data show CDR1 as SGHAT and CDR2 as FQNNGV. Trimming removed 1 base from V and 4 bases from J, with 11 bases in between. The CDR3 extends over 14 amino acids.

This clone showed up just once. The V call is TRBV28, the J call TRBJ2-7, with 7 nucleotides matching TRBD2. The CDR3 contains 16 residues. CDR1 is MDHEN and CDR2 is SYDVKM in the germline V gene. V dropped 2 bases and J dropped 5; count of bases not matched to a gene: 12. The CDR3 sequence is CASSLGGGPQTDEQYF. DNA for the CDR3: TGTGCCAGCAGTTTAGGGGGAGGGCCTCAGACAGACGAGCAGTACTTC. Complete variable domain (other parts from reference TRBV28 and TRBJ2-7): DVKVTQSSRYLVKRTGEKVFLECVQDMDHENMFWYRQDPGLGLRLIYFSYDVKMKEKGDIPEGYSVSREKKERFSLILESASTNQTSMYLCASSLGGGPQTDEQYFGPGTRLTVT.

The chain carries TRBV5-1 and TRBJ1-1; D perhaps matches TRBD1 (5 bases). Germline V gene sequence: CDR1 SGHRS, CDR2 YFSETQ. The CDR3 length is 14 residues. Trimming shortened V by 2 bases and J by 2 bases, and 10 bases separated the two germline ends. The CDR3 nucleotides read TGCGCCAGCAGCTTATCGACAGCTAACACTGAAGCTTTCTTT. Translation gives CASSLSTANTEAFF. The complete variable domain, with remaining parts taken from reference TRBV5-1 and TRBJ1-1, reads KAGVTQTPRYLIKTRGQQVTLSCSPISGHRSVSWYQQTPGQGLQFLFEYFSETQRNKGNFPGRFSGRQFSNSRSEMNVSTLELGDSALYLCASSLSTANTEAFFGQGTRLTVV.

The V and J genes are TRBV7-2 and TRBJ2-5, with TRBD2 matching 12 bases. There are 16 residues in the CDR3. CDR1 is SGHTA, CDR2 FQGNSA, per germline. Germline trimming cut 1 base from V and 2 bases from J; bases unmatched to any gene: 2. CDR3 loop: CASSLVGTSGQETQYF. CDR3 coding DNA: TGTGCCAGCAGCTTAGTAGGGACTAGCGGGCAAGAGACCCAGTACTTC.

The V call is TRBV28, the J call TRBJ2-7; perhaps TRBD1 as D (5 bases). Germline CDR1 reads MDHEN; CDR2 reads SYDVKM. The CDR3 is made up of 12 amino acids. V dropped 8 bases and J dropped 3 bases, with 11 bases sitting between them. As DNA, the CDR3 is TGTGCCAGCGCCAGGACACGCTACGAGCAGTACTTC. Residues: CASARTRYEQYF.